This TCR beta chain was recorded in a study of T cell repertoires and Cas9 in healthy adults. The CDR3 sequence is 14 residues long. V lost 2 bases and J 7 bases, leaving 12 bases between the germline ends. Germline lookup yields CDR1 SGHAT and CDR2 FQNNGV. The protocol was immunoSEQ multiplex PCR, while the TCRdb copy is restricted to in-frame clones and leaves out a portion. The repertoire has some 15,000 clones, around 90% of them found once; the top ten carry approximately 2.1%. This rearrangement joins TRBV11-2 to TRBJ2-1, with D unclear. The specimen sequenced was Tregs (CD4+, CD25+, CD127-, CD137-, CD154-) from PBMCs; culture status not recorded. This TCR came from a human donor in good health. The CDR3 DNA sequence: TGTGCCAGCAGCTTAAGCCCGAGAGGTAATGAGCAGTTCTTC. Its translation is CASSLSPRGNEQFF.